A selection of T cell receptor beta chains follows, all from one sample in a study of molecular identifiers for immune sequencing clone quantification. TCRdb re-called the PCR reads through MiXCR, storing one row per CDR3 protein. The sample consists of over 300,000 distinct CDR3 sequences, about 22% of them appearing once. Specimen: naive CD8+ T cells from blood, with Jurkat cell RNA spiked in. The receptors were gathered from a human donor in good health. Some libraries in this study had Jurkat cell RNA spiked in. Each CDR3 is given with its conserved first and last residue. D genes are given only for firm matches. Only some rows state a clone size, as once, few, many or a class for expanded clones.

D	size	V	J	CDR3	DNA
-	many	TRBV5-1	TRBJ2-3	CASSLVGLRGDTQYF	TGCGCCAGCAGCTTGGTTGGACTGAGGGGAGATACGCAGTATTTT
TRBD2	-	TRBV4-1	TRBJ2-6	CASSQEVAGGPGANILTF	TGCGCCAGCAGCCAAGAGGTTGCGGGAGGGCCTGGGGCCAACATCCTGACTTTC
-	many	TRBV7-6	TRBJ2-2	CASSFIESGELFF	TGTGCCAGCAGCTTTATTGAGTCGGGGGAGCTGTTTTTT
-	-	TRBV19	TRBJ2-1	CASSLAAPYEQFF	TGTGCCAGTAGCTTGGCGGCACCTTACGAGCAGTTCTTC
-	-	TRBV19	TRBJ1-1	CASNPGLNTEAFF	TGTGCCAGTAACCCAGGATTGAACACTGAAGCTTTCTTT
-	few	TRBV4-1	TRBJ1-2	CASSPPSPNYGYTF	TGCGCCAGCAGCCCCCCCAGCCCCAATTATGGCTACACCTTC
-	-	TRBV7-9	TRBJ2-5	CASRFPQAPPYF	TGTGCCAGCCGCTTCCCCCAAGCGCCCCCGTACTTC
-	many	TRBV7-8	TRBJ1-2	CASSPFLVDSNYGYTF	TGTGCCAGCAGTCCATTCCTTGTGGACTCTAACTATGGCTACACCTTC
-	-	TRBV24-1	TRBJ2-2	CATSDSDTRELYF	TGTGCCACCAGTGATTCGGACACCAGGGAGCTGTATTTT
-	few	TRBV7-9	TRBJ2-5	CASSSFSGQGEETQYF	TGTGCCAGCAGCTCTTTTTCTGGGCAGGGAGAAGAGACCCAGTACTTC
-	-	TRBV28	TRBJ1-5	CASSNGQSNQPQHF	TGTGCCAGCAGCAATGGACAGAGCAATCAGCCCCAGCATTTT
TRBD2	many	TRBV7-9	TRBJ2-3	CASSPGVSGRTDTQYF	TGTGCCAGCAGCCCCGGCGTTAGCGGGAGGACAGATACGCAGTATTTT
TRBD2	many	TRBV29-1	TRBJ2-1	CSVEDGGANYNEQFF	TGCAGCGTTGAAGACGGGGGGGCAAATTACAATGAGCAGTTCTTC
TRBD2	-	TRBV7-9	TRBJ2-2	CAGSLVPSGRSGELFF	TGTGCCGGCAGCTTAGTCCCTAGCGGGAGGTCCGGGGAGCTGTTTTTT
TRBD1	many	TRBV2	TRBJ1-2	CASSVSVPETGGNYGYTF	TGTGCCAGCAGTGTTTCCGTCCCCGAGACAGGGGGGAACTATGGCTACACCTTC
TRBD1	many	TRBV5-4	TRBJ2-7	CASSLRTGGLYEQYF	TGTGCCAGCAGTTTACGGACAGGGGGCTTATACGAGCAGTACTTC
-	many	TRBV5-8	TRBJ2-2	CASSLYGGANTGELFF	TGTGCCAGCAGCCTATATGGGGGAGCGAACACCGGGGAGCTGTTTTTT